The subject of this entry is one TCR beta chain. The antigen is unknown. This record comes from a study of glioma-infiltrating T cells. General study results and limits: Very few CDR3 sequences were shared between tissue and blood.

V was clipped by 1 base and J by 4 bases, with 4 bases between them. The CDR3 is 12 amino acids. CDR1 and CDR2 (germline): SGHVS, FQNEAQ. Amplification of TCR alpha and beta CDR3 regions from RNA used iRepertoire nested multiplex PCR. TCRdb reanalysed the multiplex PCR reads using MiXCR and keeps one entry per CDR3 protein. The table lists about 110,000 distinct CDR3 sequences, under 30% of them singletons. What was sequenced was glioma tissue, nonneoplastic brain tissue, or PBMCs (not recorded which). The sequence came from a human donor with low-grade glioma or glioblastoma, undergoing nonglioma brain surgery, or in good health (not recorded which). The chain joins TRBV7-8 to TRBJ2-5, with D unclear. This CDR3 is CASSLEAETQYF. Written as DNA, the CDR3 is TGTGCCAGCAGCTTAGAGGCAGAGACCCAGTACTTC.